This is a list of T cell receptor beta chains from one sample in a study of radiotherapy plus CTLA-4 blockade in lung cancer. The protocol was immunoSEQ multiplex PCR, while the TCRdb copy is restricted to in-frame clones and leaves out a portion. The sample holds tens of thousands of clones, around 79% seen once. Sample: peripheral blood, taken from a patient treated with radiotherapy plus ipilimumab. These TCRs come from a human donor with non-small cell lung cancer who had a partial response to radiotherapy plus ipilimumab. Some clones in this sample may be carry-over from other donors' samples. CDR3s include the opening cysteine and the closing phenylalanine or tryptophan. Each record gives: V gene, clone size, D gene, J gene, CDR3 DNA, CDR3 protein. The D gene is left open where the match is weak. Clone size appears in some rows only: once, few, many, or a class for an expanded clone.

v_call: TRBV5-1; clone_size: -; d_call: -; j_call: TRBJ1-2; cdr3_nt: TGCGCCAGCAGCATGGGCCACTCTAACTATGGCTACACCTTC; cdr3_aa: CASSMGHSNYGYTF
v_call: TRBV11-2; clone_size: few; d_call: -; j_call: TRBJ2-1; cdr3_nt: TGTGCCAGCAGCTTAGGGGCAGGGGAGGGATATCGTGAGCAGTTCTTC; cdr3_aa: CASSLGAGEGYREQFF
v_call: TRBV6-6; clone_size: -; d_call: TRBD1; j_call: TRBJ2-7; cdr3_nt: TGTGCCAGCAGTTACTCGGGGACAGGGGACCAATACGAGCAGTACTTC; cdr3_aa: CASSYSGTGDQYEQYF
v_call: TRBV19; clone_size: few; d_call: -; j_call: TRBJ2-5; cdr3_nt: TGTGCCAGTAGTGCCCGGTCGGGGAGACAAGAGACCCAGTACTTC; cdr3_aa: CASSARSGRQETQYF
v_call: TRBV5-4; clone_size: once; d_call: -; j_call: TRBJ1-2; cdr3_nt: TGTGCCAGCAGCTTGGACAGGGCCAGGTACTATGGCTACACCTTC; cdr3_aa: CASSLDRARYYGYTF
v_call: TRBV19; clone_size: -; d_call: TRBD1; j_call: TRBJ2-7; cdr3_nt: TGTGCCAGTAGTCGGGGGACAGGGGGCGTCTACGAGCAGTACTTC; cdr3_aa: CASSRGTGGVYEQYF
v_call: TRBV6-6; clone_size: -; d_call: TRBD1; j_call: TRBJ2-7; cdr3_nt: TGTGCCAGCAGCCCCGGACAGGTCCGCGCAAGGCAGTACTTC; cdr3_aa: CASSPGQVRARQYF
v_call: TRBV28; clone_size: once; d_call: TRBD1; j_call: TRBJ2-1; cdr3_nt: TGTGCCAGTCAACCCGGGACAGGGACCTACAATGAGCAGTTCTTC; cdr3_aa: CASQPGTGTYNEQFF
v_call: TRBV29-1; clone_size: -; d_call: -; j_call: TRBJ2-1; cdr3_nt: TGCAGCGTTGCGGAGGGAGTCAATGAGCAGTTCTTC; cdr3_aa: CSVAEGVNEQFF
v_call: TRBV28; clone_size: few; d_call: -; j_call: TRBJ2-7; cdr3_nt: TGTGCCAGCAGCACGAGCGGCCTTCCTCAGTACTTC; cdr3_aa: CASSTSGLPQYF
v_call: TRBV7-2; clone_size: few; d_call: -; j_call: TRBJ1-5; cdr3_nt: TGTGCCAGCAGCTTAGGACAGACCCTGCAGCCCCAGCATTTT; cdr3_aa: CASSLGQTLQPQHF
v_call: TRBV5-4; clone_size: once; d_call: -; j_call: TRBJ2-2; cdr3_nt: TGTGCCAGCAGCTTACCACGACGCGGGGACACCGGGGAGCTGTTTTTT; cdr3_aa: CASSLPRRGDTGELFF
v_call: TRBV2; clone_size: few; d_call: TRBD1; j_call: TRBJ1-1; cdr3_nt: TGTGCCAGCAGGAGGGACAGGGCTATGCGCACTGAAGCTTTCTTT; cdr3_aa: CASRRDRAMRTEAFF
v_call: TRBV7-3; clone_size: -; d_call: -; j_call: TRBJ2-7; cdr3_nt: TGTGCCAGCAGCTTAACGTTTAGTTACGAGCAGTACTTC; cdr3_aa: CASSLTFSYEQYF
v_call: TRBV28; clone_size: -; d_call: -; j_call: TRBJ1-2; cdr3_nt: TGTGCCAGCAGTTCCCGGGGCTACACCTTC; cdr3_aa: CASSSRGYTF
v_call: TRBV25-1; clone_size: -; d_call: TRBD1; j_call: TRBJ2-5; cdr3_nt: TGTGCCACCAACCCCGGGACAGGGGCCGCAGAGACCCAGTACTTC; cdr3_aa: CATNPGTGAAETQYF
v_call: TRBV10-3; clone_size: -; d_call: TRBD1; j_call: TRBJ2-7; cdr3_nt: TGTGCCATCAGTGGAACGGGACAGGGGGCCTACGAGCAGTACTTC; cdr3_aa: CAISGTGQGAYEQYF
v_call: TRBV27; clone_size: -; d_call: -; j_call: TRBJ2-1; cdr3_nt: TGTGCCAGCAGCTACAGGGGGGGGAACAATGAGCAGTTCTTC; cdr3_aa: CASSYRGGNNEQFF
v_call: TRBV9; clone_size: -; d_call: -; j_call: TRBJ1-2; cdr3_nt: TGTGCCAGCAGCACACAGGGAAACTATGGCTACACCTTC; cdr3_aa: CASSTQGNYGYTF
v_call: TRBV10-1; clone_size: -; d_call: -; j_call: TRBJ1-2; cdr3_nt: TGCGCCAGCAGTGACGGGGTGGGCACGTATGGCTACACCTTC; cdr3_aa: CASSDGVGTYGYTF
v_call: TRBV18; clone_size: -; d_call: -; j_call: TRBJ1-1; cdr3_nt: TGTGCCAGCTCATCGGGTGGGGGGGGGAACACTGAAGCTTTCTTT; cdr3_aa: CASSSGGGGNTEAFF
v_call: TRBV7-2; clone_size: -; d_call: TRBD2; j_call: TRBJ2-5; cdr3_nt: TGTGCCAGCAGCCTAACTAGCGGCCAAGAGACCCAGTACTTC; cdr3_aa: CASSLTSGQETQYF
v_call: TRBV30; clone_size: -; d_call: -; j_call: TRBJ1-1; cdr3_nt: TGTGCCTGGGGGAGACAGGCGACGAACACTGAAGCTTTCTTT; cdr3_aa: CAWGRQATNTEAFF
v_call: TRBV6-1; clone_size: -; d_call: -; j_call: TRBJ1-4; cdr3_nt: TGTGCCAGCAGTGAAGCCGGGGGGGCTTGGGAAAAACTGTTTTTT; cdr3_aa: CASSEAGGAWEKLFF
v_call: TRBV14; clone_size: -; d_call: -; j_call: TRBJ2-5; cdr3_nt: TGTGCCAGCAGCTCCCGACTCCCCCCGGGGGAGACCCAGTACTTC; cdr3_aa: CASSSRLPPGETQYF
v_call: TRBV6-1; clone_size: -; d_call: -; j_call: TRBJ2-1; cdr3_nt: TGTGCCAGCAGTGAAGAGGCGGACAATGAGCAGTTCTTC; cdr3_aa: CASSEEADNEQFF
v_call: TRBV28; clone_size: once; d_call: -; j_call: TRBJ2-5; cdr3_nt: TGTGCCAGCAGTTTCTCTAGCCGGGCGACCCAGTACTTC; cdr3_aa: CASSFSSRATQYF